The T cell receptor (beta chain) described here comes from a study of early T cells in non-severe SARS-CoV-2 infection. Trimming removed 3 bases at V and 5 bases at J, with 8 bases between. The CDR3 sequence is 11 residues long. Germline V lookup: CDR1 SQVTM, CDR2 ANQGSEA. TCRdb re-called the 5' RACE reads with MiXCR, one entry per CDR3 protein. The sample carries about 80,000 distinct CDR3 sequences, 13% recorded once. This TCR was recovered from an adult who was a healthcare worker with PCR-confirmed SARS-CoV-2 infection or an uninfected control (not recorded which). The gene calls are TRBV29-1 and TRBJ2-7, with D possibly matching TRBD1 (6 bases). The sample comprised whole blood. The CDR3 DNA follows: TGCAGCGTTGATTGGGACAACGAGCAGTACTTC. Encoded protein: CSVDWDNEQYF.